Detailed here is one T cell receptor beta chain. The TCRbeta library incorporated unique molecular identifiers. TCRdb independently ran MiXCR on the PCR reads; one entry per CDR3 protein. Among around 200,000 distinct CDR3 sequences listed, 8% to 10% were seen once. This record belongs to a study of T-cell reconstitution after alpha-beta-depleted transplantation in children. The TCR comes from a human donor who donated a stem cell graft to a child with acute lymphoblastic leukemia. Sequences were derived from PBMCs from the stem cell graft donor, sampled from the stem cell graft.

The CDR3 spells CSARVPAGGTTYEQYF. CDR3 nucleotide sequence: TGCAGTGCTAGAGTCCCAGCGGGGGGTACAACCTACGAGCAGTACTTC. The chain recombines TRBV20-1 with TRBJ2-7, with 9 bases matching TRBD2. CDR3 length equals 16 residues. From germline, CDR1 is DFQATT and CDR2 SNEGSKA (reference sequence). V lost 1 base and J lost 2; bases outside the gene matches: 9.